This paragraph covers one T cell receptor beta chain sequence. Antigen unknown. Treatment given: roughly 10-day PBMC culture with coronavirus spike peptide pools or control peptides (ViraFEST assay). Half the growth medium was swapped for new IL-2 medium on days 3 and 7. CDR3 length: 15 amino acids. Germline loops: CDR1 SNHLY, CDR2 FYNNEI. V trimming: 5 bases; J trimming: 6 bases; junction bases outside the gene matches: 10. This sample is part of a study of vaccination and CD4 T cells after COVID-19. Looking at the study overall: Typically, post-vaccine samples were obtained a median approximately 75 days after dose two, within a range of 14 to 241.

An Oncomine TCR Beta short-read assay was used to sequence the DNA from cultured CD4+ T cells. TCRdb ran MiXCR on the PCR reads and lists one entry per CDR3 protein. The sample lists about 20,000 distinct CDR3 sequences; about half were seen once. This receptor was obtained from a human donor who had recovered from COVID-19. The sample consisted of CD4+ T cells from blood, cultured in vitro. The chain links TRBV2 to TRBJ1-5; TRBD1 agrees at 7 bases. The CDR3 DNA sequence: TGTGCCAGCAGTTTAATAGGGGGCGCGACTCAGCCCCAGCATTTT. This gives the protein CASSLIGGATQPQHF.